The 8 T cell receptor beta chains listed next were all sequenced from one sample in a study of T and B cells in COVID-19 patients. Blood genomic DNA input for TRB amplification was about 240-550 ng. TRB rearrangements were amplified by multiplex PCR with BIOMED2 TRB-A/B primers. TCRdb called the multiplex PCR reads again in MiXCR, with one record for every CDR3 protein. The repertoire includes about 18,000 distinct CDR3 sequences, over 30% of them detected once, and 15% to 20% sits in the top ten. What was sequenced was blood. These receptors all come from a human donor with active COVID-19.

This clonotype was seen a handful of times. This chain links TRBV6-4 with TRBJ1-1; D may be TRBD1 (5 bases). Germline loops: CDR1 MRHNA, CDR2 SNTAGT. The CDR3 totals 10 residues. V was cut by 7 bases and J by 12 bases, with 12 bases left in between. The CDR3, as DNA: TGTGCCAGCACGGGGGGTGGGACTTTCTTT. Residues: CASTGGGTFF.

The CDR3, as DNA: TGTGCCAGCACCCGATCTAGCGGGATTTTCAATGAGCAGTTCTTC. It encodes CASTRSSGIFNEQFF. The genes are TRBV6-5 and TRBJ2-1; 9 bases are a match to TRBD2. The ends lost 7 bases at V and 6 bases at J; junction bases unmatched: 10. The germline gives CDR1 MNHEY, CDR2 SVGAGI. This CDR3 is built from 15 residues.

The chain couples TRBV5-4 to TRBJ1-6; 7 bases align to TRBD1. V shed 1 base, J shed 9 bases, and the junction held 4 bases outside the gene matches. The CDR3 is made up of 14 amino acids. Germline V CDR1 and CDR2: SGHNT, YYREEE (reference sequence). The CDR3 DNA reads as TGTGCCAGCAGCTTGAAACAGGGGCGTTCACCCCTCCACTTT. Protein product: CASSLKQGRSPLHF.

By share of the sample, this clonotype is medium-sized. The rearrangement joins TRBV13 to TRBJ2-3; D perhaps matches TRBD1 (6 bases). CDR1 is PRHDT and CDR2 is FYEKMQ in the germline V gene (reference sequence). V was pared by 5 bases and J by 4 bases, with 16 bases between. The CDR3 sequence is 15 residues long. This chain's CDR3 is CASSPRPRGPDTQYF. The CDR3 nucleotides read TGTGCCAGCAGCCCGCGGCCCAGGGGCCCAGATACGCAGTATTTT.

The chain recombines TRBV6-4 with TRBJ2-7; no definite D call. The CDR3 spans 11 residues. V was trimmed by 0 bases and J by 8 bases, leaving 5 bases between them. Germline V gene sequence: CDR1 MRHNA, CDR2 SNTAGT. CDR3 amino acids: CASSDSRKQYV. The CDR3 nucleotides are TGTGCCAGCAGTGACTCCAGAAAGCAGTACGTC.

The V gene is TRBV7-7, the J gene TRBJ2-5, with 8 bases lining up with TRBD1. This CDR3 comprises 15 residues. V lost 5 bases, J lost 5 bases, and 10 bases stayed unmatched. CDR1 is SSHAT and CDR2 is FNYEAQ in the germline V gene (reference sequence). The CDR3 DNA sequence: TGTGCCAGCAGCCGCGACCAGGGGGCAGGGGAGACCCAGTACTTC. This gives the protein CASSRDQGAGETQYF. The whole variable domain, filled in from reference TRBV7-7 and TRBJ2-5, reads GAGVSQSPRYKVTKRGQDVTLRCDPISSHATLYWYQQALGQGPEFLTYFNYEAQPDKSGLPSDRFSAERPEGSISTLTIQRTEQRDSAMYRCASSRDQGAGETQYFGPGTRLLVL.

At least ten counts were recorded for this clonotype. The V and J genes are TRBV5-4 and TRBJ2-2, with TRBD1 identical over 9 bases. CDR3 length equals 17 residues. Per the germline V gene, CDR1 is SGHNT and CDR2 is YYREEE (reference sequence). Trimming cost V 4 bases and J 6 bases; bases outside gene matches: 13. CDR3 sequence reads: CASSQVDRGEFSGELFF. DNA of the CDR3: TGTGCCAGCAGCCAAGTCGACAGGGGGGAATTCTCCGGGGAGCTGTTTTTT.

CDR3 sequence: CASSLKGEYTEAFF. The DNA for the CDR3 is TGTGCCAGCAGCTTAAAGGGAGAGTACACTGAAGCTTTCTTT. The rearrangement joins TRBV7-6 to TRBJ1-1; no definite D call. Deletions cut 2 bases from V and 3 bases from J, with 10 bases between. Looked up from germline, CDR1 is SGHVS and CDR2 is FNYEAQ. The CDR3 has 14 residues.